Each of the 8 T cell receptor beta chains below was sequenced from the same sample in a study of tissue T cells after allogeneic stem cell transplantation. TCRdb keeps only in-frame clones here, not all; method: immunoSEQ multiplex PCR. Seen here are some 3,500 clones, approximately 70% observed once, and the top ten hold 15% to 20%. Sequencing used tissue from the right colon, obtained at autopsy. All receptors come from a male donor at least 60 years old with lung cancer.

The J gene is TRBJ1-1, the V gene TRBV29-1; 10 nucleotides line up with TRBD1. Germline V gene data show CDR1 as SQVTM and CDR2 as ANQGSEA. V lost 4 bases and J lost 10; bases outside the gene matches: 3. This CDR3 is built from 11 residues. The CDR3 nucleotides read TGCAGCGTTGGGACAGGGGGTGCAGCTTTCTTT. This sequence encodes CSVGTGGAAFF.

This clone was seen more than once but under ten times. This chain connects TRBV6-5 to TRBJ1-5, with a weak D call TRBD1 (5 bases). Between the trimmed V and J ends, which lost 5 bases and 1 base, there was a span of 12 bases. This CDR3 is 15 amino acids long. Germline lookup yields CDR1 MNHEY and CDR2 SVGAGI. The CDR3 sequence: CASSPRQSSNQPQHF. The CDR3 region has the DNA TGTGCCAGCAGTCCCAGACAGTCGAGCAATCAGCCCCAGCATTTT.

This clone was seen just once. The chain employs TRBV28 and TRBJ2-3; the D gene is possibly TRBD2 (6 bases). V lost 2 bases to trimming and J lost 1 base, with 13 bases between them. CDR3 length: 16 residues. Germline CDR1 MDHEN, CDR2 SYDVKM. The CDR3 bases are TGTGCCAGCAGTTTAGCGGGACTGACGCGCACAGATACGCAGTATTTT. This sequence encodes CASSLAGLTRTDTQYF.

Details on this clone: A read error may produce the germline difference seen at one junction end. CDR3 DNA: TGTGCCAGCAGCACAAATACGCAGTATTTT. As protein: CASSTNTQYF. J is TRBJ2-3 and V is TRBV7-9; no firm D call. The CDR3 is 10 amino acids. Germline V gene sequence: CDR1 SEHNR, CDR2 FQNEAQ (reference sequence). The full variable domain, its missing parts supplied by reference TRBV7-9 and TRBJ2-3, is DTGVSQNPRHKITKRGQNVTFRCDPISEHNRLYWYRQTLGQGPEFLTYFQNEAQLEKSRLLSDRFSAERPKGSFSTLEIQRTEQGDSAMYLCASSTNTQYFGPGTRLTVL.

This clone was detected only a few times. The V and J genes are TRBV7-9 and TRBJ2-7; D unclear. CDR3 length: 12 amino acids. The ends were cut back, 2 bases at V and 5 bases at J, with 7 bases in the middle. Germline CDR1 and CDR2: SEHNR and FQNEAQ (reference sequence). The CDR3 reads CASSLRGNEQYF. The CDR3 DNA reads TGTGCCAGCAGCTTACGCGGAAACGAGCAGTACTTC.

The chain carries TRBV7-6 and TRBJ2-2; 8 bases map to TRBD1. Germline V gene data show CDR1 as SGHVS and CDR2 as FNYEAQ. The junction had 10 bases not matched to a gene; V was cut back by 4 bases and J by 6 bases. CDR3 length equals 16 residues. The CDR3 loop is CASSSGTGLGAGELFF. In nucleotides, the CDR3 is TGTGCCAGCAGCTCCGGGACAGGCCTAGGCGCCGGGGAGCTGTTTTTT.

In this sample, this clone turned up a few times. The chain couples TRBV5-1 to TRBJ1-2; TRBD1 is a possible D gene (5 bases). This CDR3 is built from 13 residues. V shed 7 bases and J shed 6 bases, with 16 bases lying between them. The germline V gene encodes CDR1 SGHRS and CDR2 YFSETQ. The CDR3 DNA follows: TGCGCCAGCGGCGGGGGAGATGAGAATGGCTACACCTTC. Protein sequence: CASGGGDENGYTF.

DNA for the CDR3: TGTGCCAGCAGACTACATCAAGAGACCCAGTACTTC. Translated: CASRLHQETQYF. V is TRBV12-3 or TRBV12-4 and J is TRBJ2-5; D ambiguous. The CDR3 consists of 12 residues. Trimming removed 6 bases from V and 2 bases from J, with 7 bases in between.